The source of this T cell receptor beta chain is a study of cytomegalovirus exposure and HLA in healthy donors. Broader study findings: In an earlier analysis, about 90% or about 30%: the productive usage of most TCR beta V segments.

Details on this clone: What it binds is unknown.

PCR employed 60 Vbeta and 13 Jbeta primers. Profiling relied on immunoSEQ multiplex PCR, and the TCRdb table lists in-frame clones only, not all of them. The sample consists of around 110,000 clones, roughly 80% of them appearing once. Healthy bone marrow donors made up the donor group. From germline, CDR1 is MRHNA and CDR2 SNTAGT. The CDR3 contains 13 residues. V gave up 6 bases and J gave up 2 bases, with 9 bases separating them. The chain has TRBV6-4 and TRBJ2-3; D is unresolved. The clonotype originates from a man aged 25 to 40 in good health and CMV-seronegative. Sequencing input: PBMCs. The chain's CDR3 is CASSDSLTDTQYF. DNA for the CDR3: TGTGCCAGCAGCGATAGCCTCACAGATACGCAGTATTTT.